This record covers a single TCR beta chain. Its antigen is as yet unknown. Nominally healthy donors provided the samples, though records likely missed some immune exposures. This entry is derived from a study of cytomegalovirus exposure and HLA in healthy donors. Study results and limitations: Judged likely to be a sequencing artifact was a cluster of highly shared sequence variants. Later analysis revealed greater clonal expansion in HLA-associated TCR beta chains than in equally common others. A few CMV-associated chains proved CMV antigen-specific in vitro.

The PCR had 60 Vbeta and 13 Jbeta primers. Here immunoSEQ multiplex PCR was the method, and the copy in TCRdb shows in-frame clones only, minus some. Here the sample spans some 110,000 clones, 70% to 80% being singletons. The sequence came from a man aged 50-60 years in good health and CMV-seropositive. Sequencing was performed on PBMCs.

CDR3 region: CASSSTGTQSGELFF. The CDR3 region has the DNA TGTGCCAGCAGTTCAACCGGGACACAGAGCGGGGAGCTGTTTTTT. This sequence joins TRBV2 and TRBJ2-2; a weak D match, TRBD1 (6 bases). The CDR3 length is 15 residues. Trimming took off 5 bases at V and 7 bases at J, with 17 bases between the two ends. Germline CDR1 reads SNHLY; CDR2 reads FYNNEI.